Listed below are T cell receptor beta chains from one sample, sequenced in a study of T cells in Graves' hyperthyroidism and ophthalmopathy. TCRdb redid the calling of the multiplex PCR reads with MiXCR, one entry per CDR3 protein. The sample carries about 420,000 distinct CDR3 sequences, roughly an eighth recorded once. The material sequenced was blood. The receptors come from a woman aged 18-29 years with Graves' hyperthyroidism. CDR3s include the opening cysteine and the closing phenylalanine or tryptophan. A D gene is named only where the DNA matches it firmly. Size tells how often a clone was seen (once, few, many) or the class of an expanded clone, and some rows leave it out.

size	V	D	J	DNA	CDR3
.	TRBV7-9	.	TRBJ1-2	TGTGCCAGCAGCTTAGCCACTGGGGCAGCTAAATATGGCTACACCTTC	CASSLATGAAKYGYTF
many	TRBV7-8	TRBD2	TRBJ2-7	TGTGCCAGCAGCATAAGTAGCGGGAGTTTGGGAGAGCAGTACTTC	CASSISSGSLGEQYF
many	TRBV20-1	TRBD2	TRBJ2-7	TGCAGTGCTAGAGCGGGAGGGTCCTACGAGCAGTACTTC	CSARAGGSYEQYF
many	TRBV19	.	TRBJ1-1	TGTGCCAGTACCGCCCGGGGGTCCTCCTTGGGGACTGAAGCTTTCTTT	CASTARGSSLGTEAFF
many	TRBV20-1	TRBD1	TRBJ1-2	TGCAGTGCCGCACGGGGACAGCCTAACTATGGCTACACCTTC	CSAARGQPNYGYTF
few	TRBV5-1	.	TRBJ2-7	TGCGCCAGCAGCCCAGGGACGGAAGCCTACGAGCAGTACTTC	CASSPGTEAYEQYF
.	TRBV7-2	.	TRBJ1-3	TGTGCCAGCAGCCCGACCCGTTGGGGAAACACCATATATTTT	CASSPTRWGNTIYF
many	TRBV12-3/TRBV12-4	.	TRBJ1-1	TGTGCCAGCAGTTTTACAGGCGGGCTGACTGAAGCTTTCTTT	CASSFTGGLTEAFF
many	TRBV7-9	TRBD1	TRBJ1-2	TGTGCCAGCAGCGCAAGCGGACAGGAATCCAACTATGGCTACACCTTC	CASSASGQESNYGYTF
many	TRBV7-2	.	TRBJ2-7	TGTGCCAGCAGCTTAGGCGGTCTCTCCTACGAGCAGTACTTC	CASSLGGLSYEQYF
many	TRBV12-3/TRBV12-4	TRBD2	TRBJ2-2	TGTGCCAGCAGTTTTTCGGGGGGGCGCGGGGAGCTGTTTTTT	CASSFSGGRGELFF
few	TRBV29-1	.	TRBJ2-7	TGCAGCGTTGAAGATTCAGCCGGACCCGGCGAGCAGTACTTC	CSVEDSAGPGEQYF